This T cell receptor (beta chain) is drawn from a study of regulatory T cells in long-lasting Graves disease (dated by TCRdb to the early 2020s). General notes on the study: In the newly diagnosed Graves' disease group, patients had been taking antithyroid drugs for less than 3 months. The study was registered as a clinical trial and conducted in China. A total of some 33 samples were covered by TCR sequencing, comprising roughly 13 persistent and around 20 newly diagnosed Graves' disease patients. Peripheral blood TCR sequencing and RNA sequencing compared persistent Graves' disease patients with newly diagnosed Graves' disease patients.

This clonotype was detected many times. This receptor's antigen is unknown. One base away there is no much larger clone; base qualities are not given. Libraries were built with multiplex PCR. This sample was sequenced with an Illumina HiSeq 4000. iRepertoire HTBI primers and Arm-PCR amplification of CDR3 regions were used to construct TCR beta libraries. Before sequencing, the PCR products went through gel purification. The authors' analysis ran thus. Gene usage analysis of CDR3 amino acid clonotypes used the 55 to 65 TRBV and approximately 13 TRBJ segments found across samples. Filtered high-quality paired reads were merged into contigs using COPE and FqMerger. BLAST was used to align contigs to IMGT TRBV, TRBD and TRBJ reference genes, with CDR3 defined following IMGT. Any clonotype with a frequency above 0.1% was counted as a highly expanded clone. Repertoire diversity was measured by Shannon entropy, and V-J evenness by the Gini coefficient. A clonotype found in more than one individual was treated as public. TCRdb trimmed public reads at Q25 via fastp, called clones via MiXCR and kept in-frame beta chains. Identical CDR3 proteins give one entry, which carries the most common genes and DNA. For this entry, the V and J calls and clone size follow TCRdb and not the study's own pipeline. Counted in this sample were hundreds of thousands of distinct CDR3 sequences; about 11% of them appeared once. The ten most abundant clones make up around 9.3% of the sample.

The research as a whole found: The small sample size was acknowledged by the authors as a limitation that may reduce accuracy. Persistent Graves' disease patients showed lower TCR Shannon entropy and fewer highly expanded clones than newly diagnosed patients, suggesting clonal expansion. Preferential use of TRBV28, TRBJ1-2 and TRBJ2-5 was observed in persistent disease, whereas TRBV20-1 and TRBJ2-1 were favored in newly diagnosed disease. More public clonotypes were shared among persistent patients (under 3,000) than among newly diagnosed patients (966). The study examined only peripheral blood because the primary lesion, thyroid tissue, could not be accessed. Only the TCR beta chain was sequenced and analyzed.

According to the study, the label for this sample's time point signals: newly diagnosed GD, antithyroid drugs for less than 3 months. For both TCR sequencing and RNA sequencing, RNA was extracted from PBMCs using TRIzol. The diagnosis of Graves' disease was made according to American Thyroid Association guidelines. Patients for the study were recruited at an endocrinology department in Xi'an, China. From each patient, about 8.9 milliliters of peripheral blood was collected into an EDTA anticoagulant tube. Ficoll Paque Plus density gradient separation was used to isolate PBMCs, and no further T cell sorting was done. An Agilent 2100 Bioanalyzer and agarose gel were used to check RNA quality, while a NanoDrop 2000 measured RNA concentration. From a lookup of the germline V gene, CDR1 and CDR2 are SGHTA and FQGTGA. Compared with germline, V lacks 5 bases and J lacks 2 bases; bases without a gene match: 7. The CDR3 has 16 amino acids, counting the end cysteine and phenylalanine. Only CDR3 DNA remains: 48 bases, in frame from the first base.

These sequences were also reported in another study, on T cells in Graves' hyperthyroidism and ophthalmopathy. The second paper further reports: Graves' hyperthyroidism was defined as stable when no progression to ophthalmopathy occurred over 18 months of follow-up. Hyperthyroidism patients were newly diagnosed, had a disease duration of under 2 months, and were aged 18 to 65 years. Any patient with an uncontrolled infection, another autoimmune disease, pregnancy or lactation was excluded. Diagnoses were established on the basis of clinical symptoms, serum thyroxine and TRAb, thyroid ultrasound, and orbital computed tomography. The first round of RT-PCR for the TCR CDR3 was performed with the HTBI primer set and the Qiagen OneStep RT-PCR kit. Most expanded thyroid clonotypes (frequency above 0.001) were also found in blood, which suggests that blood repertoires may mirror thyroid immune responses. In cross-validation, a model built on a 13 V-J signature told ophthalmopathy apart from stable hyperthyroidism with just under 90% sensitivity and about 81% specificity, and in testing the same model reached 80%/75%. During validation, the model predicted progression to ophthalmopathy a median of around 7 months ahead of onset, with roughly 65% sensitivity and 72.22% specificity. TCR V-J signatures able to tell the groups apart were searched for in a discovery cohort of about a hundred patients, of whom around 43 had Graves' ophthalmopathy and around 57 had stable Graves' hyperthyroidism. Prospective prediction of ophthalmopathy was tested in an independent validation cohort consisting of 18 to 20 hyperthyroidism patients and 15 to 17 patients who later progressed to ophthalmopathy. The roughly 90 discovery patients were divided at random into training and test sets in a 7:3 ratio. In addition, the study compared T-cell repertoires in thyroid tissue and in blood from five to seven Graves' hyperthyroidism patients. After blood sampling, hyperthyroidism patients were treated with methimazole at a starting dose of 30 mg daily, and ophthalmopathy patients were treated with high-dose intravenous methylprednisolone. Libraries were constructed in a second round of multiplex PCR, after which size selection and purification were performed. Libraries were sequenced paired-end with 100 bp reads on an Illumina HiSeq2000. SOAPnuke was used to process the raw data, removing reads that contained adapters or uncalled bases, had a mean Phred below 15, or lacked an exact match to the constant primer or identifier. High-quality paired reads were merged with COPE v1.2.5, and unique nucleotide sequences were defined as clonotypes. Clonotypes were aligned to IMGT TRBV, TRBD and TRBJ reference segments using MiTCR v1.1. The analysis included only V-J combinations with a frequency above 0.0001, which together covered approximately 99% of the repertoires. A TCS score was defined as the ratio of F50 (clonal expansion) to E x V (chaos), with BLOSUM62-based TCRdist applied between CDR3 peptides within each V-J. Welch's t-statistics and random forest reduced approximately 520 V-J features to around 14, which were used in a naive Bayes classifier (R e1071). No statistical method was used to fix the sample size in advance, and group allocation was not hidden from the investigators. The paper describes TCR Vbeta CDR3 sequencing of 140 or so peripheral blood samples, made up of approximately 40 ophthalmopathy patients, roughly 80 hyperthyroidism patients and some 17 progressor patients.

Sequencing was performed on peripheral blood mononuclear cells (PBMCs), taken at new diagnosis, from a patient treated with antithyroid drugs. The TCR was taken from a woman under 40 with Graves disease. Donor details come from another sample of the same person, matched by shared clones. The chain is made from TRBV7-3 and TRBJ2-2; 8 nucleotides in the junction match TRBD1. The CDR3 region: CASSPRTGPNTGELFF. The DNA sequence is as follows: TGTGCCAGCAGCCCAAGGACAGGGCCCAACACCGGGGAGCTGTTTTTT.